This T cell receptor beta chain was sequenced for a study of T-cell reconstitution after alpha-beta-depleted transplantation in children. Researchers prepared the TCRbeta library using unique molecular identifiers, the study reports. TCRdb re-called the PCR reads through MiXCR, storing one row per CDR3 protein. The sample has some 550,000 distinct CDR3 sequences; 18% are singletons. The germline V and J ends were trimmed by 3 bases and 4 bases, with 5 bases remaining between them. Per the germline V gene, CDR1 is SGHTA and CDR2 is FQGTGA. The CDR3 contains 12 residues. The specimen comprised PBMCs from the stem cell graft donor, sampled from the stem cell graft. This rearrangement joins TRBV7-3 to TRBJ2-3; D not resolved. The source is a human donor who donated a stem cell graft to a child with acute lymphoblastic leukemia. CDR3 sequence reads: CASSFGSDTQYF. The CDR3, as DNA: TGTGCCAGCAGCTTTGGGTCAGATACGCAGTATTTT.